Listed below are T cell receptor beta chains from one sample, sequenced in a study of blood T cells in healthy people across ages. Using its own MiXCR run on the 5' RACE reads, TCRdb lists one record per CDR3 protein. The sample consists of some 790,000 distinct CDR3 sequences, 29% of them appearing once. Sequencing input: blood. The receptor source for this set is a woman older than 75 in good health. The CDR3 runs from the conserved cysteine through the conserved F or W. D genes are given only for firm matches. Expanded clones get a size class; other rows say once, few or many, or leave the size out.

D: TRBD1
J: TRBJ1-6
size: many
V: TRBV12-3/TRBV12-4
DNA: TGTGCCAGCAGTGTAAGACAGGGGGTTAATTCACCCCTCCACTTT
CDR3: CASSVRQGVNSPLHF

D: TRBD1
J: TRBJ2-1
size: many
V: TRBV7-2
DNA: TGTGCCAGCAGCCGGACAGGGGTGGGGAATGAGCAGTTCTTC
CDR3: CASSRTGVGNEQFF

D: TRBD2
J: TRBJ2-2
size: -
V: TRBV6-5
DNA: TGTGCCAGCAGGCCAGCGGGGGCCTACACCGGGGAGCTGTTTTTT
CDR3: CASRPAGAYTGELFF

D: -
J: TRBJ2-3
size: -
V: TRBV6-2/TRBV6-3
DNA: TGTGCCAGCAAATGGAACACAGGTACGCAGTATTTT
CDR3: CASKWNTGTQYF

D: -
J: TRBJ1-6
size: -
V: TRBV20-1
DNA: TGCAGTGCTAGACCCTGGGGGAAACCCGGCTCCTATAATTCACCCCTCCACTTT
CDR3: CSARPWGKPGSYNSPLHF

D: TRBD2
J: TRBJ2-1
size: many
V: TRBV4-2
DNA: TGTGCCAGCAGCCAGTCTAGCGGGGGGGCATACAATGAGCAGTTCTTC
CDR3: CASSQSSGGAYNEQFF

D: -
J: TRBJ2-2
size: few
V: TRBV12-3/TRBV12-4
DNA: TGTGCCAGCAGTTTATACATCACCGGGGAGCTGTTTTTT
CDR3: CASSLYITGELFF

D: -
J: TRBJ1-2
size: many
V: TRBV7-9
DNA: TGTGCCAGCAGCCCCCGGGGACCCACGATTCTCTATGGCTACACCTTC
CDR3: CASSPRGPTILYGYTF

D: -
J: TRBJ1-1
size: -
V: TRBV7-2
DNA: TGTGCCAGCAGCTCAGACTACGCTGAAGCTTTCTTT
CDR3: CASSSDYAEAFF

D: -
J: TRBJ2-3
size: many
V: TRBV10-1
DNA: TGCGTCGCCACCCTCCGTGAGAGGACAGATACGCAGTATTTT
CDR3: CVATLRERTDTQYF

D: -
J: TRBJ1-1
size: -
V: TRBV9
DNA: TGTGCCAGCAGCGCTTCCCCTACGAACACTGAAGCTTTCTTT
CDR3: CASSASPTNTEAFF

D: -
J: TRBJ1-2
size: many
V: TRBV29-1
DNA: TGCAGCGTTGAGAGAGCAAAGGGGGGATATGGCTACACCTTC
CDR3: CSVERAKGGYGYTF

D: -
J: TRBJ1-6
size: many
V: TRBV7-2
DNA: TGTGCCAGCAGCTTCAGGAGCTCCTATAATTCACCCCTCCACTTT
CDR3: CASSFRSSYNSPLHF

D: TRBD2
J: TRBJ2-1
size: few
V: TRBV9
DNA: TGTGCCAGCAGCGCCCGGGACTCAGGACTAGGTTTCAATGAGCAGTTCTTC
CDR3: CASSARDSGLGFNEQFF

D: TRBD1
J: TRBJ2-1
size: many
V: TRBV29-1
DNA: TGCAGCGTTGCAGGGACAGGGCTGAATGAGCAGTTCTTC
CDR3: CSVAGTGLNEQFF

D: TRBD2
J: TRBJ2-3
size: -
V: TRBV7-2
DNA: TGTGCCAGCAGCTTACAACTAGCGGGGGTAGATACGCAGTATTTT
CDR3: CASSLQLAGVDTQYF

D: TRBD1
J: TRBJ2-1
size: many
V: TRBV11-3
DNA: TGTGCCAGCAGCTTAGTCACAGGGGGCTACAATGAGCAGTTCTTC
CDR3: CASSLVTGGYNEQFF

D: TRBD1
J: TRBJ1-6
size: many
V: TRBV12-3/TRBV12-4
DNA: TGTGCCAGCAGGAGACCGGGACAGTATAATTCACCCCTCCACTTT
CDR3: CASRRPGQYNSPLHF

D: TRBD1
J: TRBJ1-1
size: -
V: TRBV10-2
DNA: TGCGCCAGCAGTAGCCCCAAGGACAGGGGGAGAGTAGGGAACACTGAAGCTTTCTTT
CDR3: CASSSPKDRGRVGNTEAFF

D: -
J: TRBJ1-6
size: many
V: TRBV4-2
DNA: TGTGCCAGCAGCCAAGATGTGGCCGTCAATAATTCACCCCTCCACTTT
CDR3: CASSQDVAVNNSPLHF

D: TRBD1
J: TRBJ1-1
size: -
V: TRBV10-3
DNA: TGTGCCATCAGGGAACGGACCGGGACAGGGAACACTGAAGCTTTCTTT
CDR3: CAIRERTGTGNTEAFF

D: -
J: TRBJ2-6
size: -
V: TRBV14
DNA: TGTGCCAGCAGCCAAGTATTGAGTCGTTCCACCGGGGCCAACGTCCTGACTTTC
CDR3: CASSQVLSRSTGANVLTF

D: -
J: TRBJ1-1
size: -
V: TRBV6-2/TRBV6-3
DNA: TGTGCCAGCAGGGGTCCGGGACAAACTAACACTGAAGCTTTCTTT
CDR3: CASRGPGQTNTEAFF

D: TRBD1
J: TRBJ2-3
size: -
V: TRBV12-3/TRBV12-4
DNA: TGTGCCAGCAGTTCCTGGACAGGAGTGAGAGCAGATACGCAGTATTTT
CDR3: CASSSWTGVRADTQYF

D: -
J: TRBJ1-4
size: -
V: TRBV5-6
DNA: TGTGCCAGCAGCTCCCCGAATGAAAAACTGTTTTTT
CDR3: CASSSPNEKLFF

D: -
J: TRBJ2-3
size: many
V: TRBV20-1
DNA: TGCAGTGCTAGAGTCTTCGGACGAGGAAACACAGATACGCAGTATTTT
CDR3: CSARVFGRGNTDTQYF

D: -
J: TRBJ2-7
size: -
V: TRBV20-1
DNA: TGCAGTGCTAACGACAGGCGAGACTACGAGCAGTACTTC
CDR3: CSANDRRDYEQYF